A selection of T cell receptor beta chains follows, all from one sample in a study of cytomegalovirus exposure and HLA in healthy donors. TCRdb's table, derived via immunoSEQ multiplex PCR, lists solely in-frame clones and lacks some. This table holds 120,000 or so clones, about three quarters found once. Input material: PBMCs. All receptors come from a woman in her thirties or forties in good health and CMV-seropositive. The conserved cysteine and the conserved F or W are not part of the CDR3 here. D genes are given only for firm matches. Clone size, where shown, is once, few, many, or a class for clones that have expanded.

CDR3: SVEQGADQPQH; V: TRBV29-1; size: NA; J: TRBJ1-5; D: TRBD1
CDR3: SVLGGLTDTQY; V: TRBV29-1; size: once; J: TRBJ2-3; D: NA
CDR3: SAGQGLPYEQY; V: TRBV29-1; size: NA; J: TRBJ2-7; D: TRBD1
CDR3: ASSTGSQETQY; V: TRBV7-3; size: NA; J: TRBJ2-5; D: NA
CDR3: ASSLQAGVSNEQF; V: TRBV7-9; size: NA; J: TRBJ2-1; D: TRBD2
CDR3: ASSQAPGDTGELF; V: TRBV4-3; size: few; J: TRBJ2-2; D: NA
CDR3: ASSELASGYTQY; V: TRBV6-1; size: NA; J: TRBJ2-3; D: TRBD2
CDR3: ASSLDYPGSGGNTIY; V: TRBV5-1; size: NA; J: TRBJ1-3; D: NA
CDR3: ATERSTQRANTEAF; V: TRBV10-3; size: few; J: TRBJ1-1; D: NA
CDR3: ASSQNQGRSYGYT; V: TRBV7-9; size: NA; J: TRBJ1-2; D: NA
CDR3: ASSDGGGRGEQF; V: TRBV2; size: NA; J: TRBJ2-1; D: TRBD2
CDR3: ASSSGQRSSYNEQF; V: TRBV6-5; size: NA; J: TRBJ2-1; D: NA